This T cell receptor beta chain was found in a study of identical twins. Findings and limits, study-wide: Sequences that were out-of-frame, alpha and twin-shared displayed an excess of low generation probability.

TCRdb ran MiXCR on the 5' RACE reads and lists one entry per CDR3 protein. The sample gives 690,000 or so distinct CDR3 sequences, around 8.3% of which show up once; 0.98% is in the top ten. At least ten counts were recorded for this clonotype. The antigen is unknown. With 0 bases removed from V and 5 bases from J, the gap between germline ends came to 10 bases. CDR1 LGHNA and CDR2 YSLEER come from the germline V gene. The CDR3 runs to 14 residues. This sample was shared with a second study, whose subject was yellow fever vaccine responses in identical twins.

Sequences were obtained from PBMCs. The genes are TRBV4-3 and TRBJ2-5; a possible D gene is TRBD2 (6 bases). This receptor was obtained from a woman between 18 and 30 years old in good health. DNA for the CDR3: TGCGCCAGCAGCCAAGAGGCGGGATCGGAGACCCAGTACTTC. As protein: CASSQEAGSETQYF.